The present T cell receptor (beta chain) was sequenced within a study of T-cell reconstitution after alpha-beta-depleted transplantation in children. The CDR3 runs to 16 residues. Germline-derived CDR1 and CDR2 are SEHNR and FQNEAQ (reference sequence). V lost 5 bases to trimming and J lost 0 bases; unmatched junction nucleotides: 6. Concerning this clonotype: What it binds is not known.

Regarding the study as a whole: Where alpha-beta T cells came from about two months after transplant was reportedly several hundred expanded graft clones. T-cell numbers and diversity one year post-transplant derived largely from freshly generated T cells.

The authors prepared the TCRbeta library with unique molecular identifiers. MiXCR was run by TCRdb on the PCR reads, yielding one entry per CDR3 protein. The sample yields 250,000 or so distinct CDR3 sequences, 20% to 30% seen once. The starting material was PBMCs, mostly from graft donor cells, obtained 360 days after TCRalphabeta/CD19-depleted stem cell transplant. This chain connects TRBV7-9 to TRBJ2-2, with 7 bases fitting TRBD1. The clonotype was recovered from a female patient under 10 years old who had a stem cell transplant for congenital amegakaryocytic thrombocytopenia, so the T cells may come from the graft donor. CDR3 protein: CASSHRDSANTGELFF. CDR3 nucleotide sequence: TGTGCCAGCAGCCACAGGGACAGCGCGAACACCGGGGAGCTGTTTTTT.